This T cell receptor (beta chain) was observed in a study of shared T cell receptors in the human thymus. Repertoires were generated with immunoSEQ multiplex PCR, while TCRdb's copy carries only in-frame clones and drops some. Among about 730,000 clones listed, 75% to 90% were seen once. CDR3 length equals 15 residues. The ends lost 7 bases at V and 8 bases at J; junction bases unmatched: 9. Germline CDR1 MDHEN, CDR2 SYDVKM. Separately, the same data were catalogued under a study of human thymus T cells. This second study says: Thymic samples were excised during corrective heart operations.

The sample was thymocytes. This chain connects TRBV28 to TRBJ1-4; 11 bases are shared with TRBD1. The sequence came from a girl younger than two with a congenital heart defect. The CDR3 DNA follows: TGTGCCAGCACCTGGACAGGGGGCGAAGGGGAAAAACTGTTTTTT. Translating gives CASTWTGGEGEKLFF.